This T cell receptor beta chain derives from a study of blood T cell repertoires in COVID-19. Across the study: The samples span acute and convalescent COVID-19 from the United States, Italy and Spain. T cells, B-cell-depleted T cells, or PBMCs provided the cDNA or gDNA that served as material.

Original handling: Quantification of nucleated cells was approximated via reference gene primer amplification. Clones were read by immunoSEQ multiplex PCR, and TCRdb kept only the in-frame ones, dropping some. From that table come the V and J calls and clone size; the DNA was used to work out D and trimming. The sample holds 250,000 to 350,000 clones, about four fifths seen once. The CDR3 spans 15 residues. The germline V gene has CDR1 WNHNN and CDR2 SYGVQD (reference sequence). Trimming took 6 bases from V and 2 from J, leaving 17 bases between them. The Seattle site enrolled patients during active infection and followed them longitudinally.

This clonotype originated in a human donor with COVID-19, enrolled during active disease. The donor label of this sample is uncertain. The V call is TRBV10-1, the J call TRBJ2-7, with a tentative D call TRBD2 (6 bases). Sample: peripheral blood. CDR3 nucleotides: TGCGCCAGCAGCGCCACGGGACTGGAAGCCTACGAGCAGTACTTC. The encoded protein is CASSATGLEAYEQYF.